Reported below is one T cell receptor (beta chain). This sample is drawn from a study of cytomegalovirus exposure and HLA in healthy donors. The CDR3 totals 15 residues. Trimming took off 8 bases at V and 2 bases at J, with 18 bases between the two ends. Germline V gives CDR1 LNHNV, CDR2 YYDKDF (reference sequence). The PCR ran on 60 Vbeta and 13 Jbeta primers. Profiled with immunoSEQ multiplex PCR; TCRdb holds only in-frame clones, not every one. The sample records fewer than 200,000 clones, 65% to 85% being singletons. The material sequenced was PBMCs. This clonotype was sampled from a woman in her forties or fifties in good health and CMV-seropositive. The rearrangement uses TRBV15 and TRBJ1-2; D is ambiguous. In DNA, the CDR3 is TGTGCCACCCGGGTGGAAAGTTCACCCAACTATGGCTACACCTTC. Protein sequence: CATRVESSPNYGYTF.